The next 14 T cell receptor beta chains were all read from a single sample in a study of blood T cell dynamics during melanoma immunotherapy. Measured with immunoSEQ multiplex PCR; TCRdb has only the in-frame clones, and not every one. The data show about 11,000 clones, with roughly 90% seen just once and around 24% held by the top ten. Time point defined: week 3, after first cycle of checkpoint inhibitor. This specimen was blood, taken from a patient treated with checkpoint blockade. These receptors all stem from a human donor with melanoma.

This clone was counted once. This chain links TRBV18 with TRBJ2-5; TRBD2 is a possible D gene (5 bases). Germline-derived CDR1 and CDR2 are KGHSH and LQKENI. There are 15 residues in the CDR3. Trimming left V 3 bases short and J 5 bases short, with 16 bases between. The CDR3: CASSPALVAGETQYF. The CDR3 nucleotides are TGTGCCAGCTCACCCGCTCTTGTTGCGGGCGAGACCCAGTACTTC.

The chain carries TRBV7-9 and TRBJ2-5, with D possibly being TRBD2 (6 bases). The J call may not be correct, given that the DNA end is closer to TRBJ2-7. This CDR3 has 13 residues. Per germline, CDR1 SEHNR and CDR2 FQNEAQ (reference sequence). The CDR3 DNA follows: TGTGCCAGCAGCCCAACGGGGGTCTCCGAGCAGTACTTC. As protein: CASSPTGVSEQYF.

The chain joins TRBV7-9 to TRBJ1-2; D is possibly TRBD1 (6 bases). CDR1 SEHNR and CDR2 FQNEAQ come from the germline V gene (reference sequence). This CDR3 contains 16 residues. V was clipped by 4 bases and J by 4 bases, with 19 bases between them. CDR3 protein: CASSSTAQGGGYGYTF. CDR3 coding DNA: TGTGCCAGCAGCTCTACCGCCCAAGGGGGGGGCTATGGCTACACCTTC. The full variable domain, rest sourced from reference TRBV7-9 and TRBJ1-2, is DTGVSQNPRHKITKRGQNVTFRCDPISEHNRLYWYRQTLGQGPEFLTYFQNEAQLEKSRLLSDRFSAERPKGSFSTLEIQRTEQGDSAMYLCASSSTAQGGGYGYTFGSGTRLTVV.

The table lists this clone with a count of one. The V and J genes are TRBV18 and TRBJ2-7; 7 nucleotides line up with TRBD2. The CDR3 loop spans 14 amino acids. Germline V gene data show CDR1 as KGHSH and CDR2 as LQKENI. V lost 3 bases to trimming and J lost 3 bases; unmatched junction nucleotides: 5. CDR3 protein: CASSPSSGYYEQYF. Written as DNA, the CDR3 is TGTGCCAGCTCACCCTCTAGCGGTTACTACGAGCAGTACTTC.

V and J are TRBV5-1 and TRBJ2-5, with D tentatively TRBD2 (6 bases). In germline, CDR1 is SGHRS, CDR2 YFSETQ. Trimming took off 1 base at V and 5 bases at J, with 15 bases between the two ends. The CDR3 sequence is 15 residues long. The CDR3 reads CASSLMGEVGETQYF. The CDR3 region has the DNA TGCGCCAGCAGCTTGATGGGGGAGGTAGGGGAGACCCAGTACTTC. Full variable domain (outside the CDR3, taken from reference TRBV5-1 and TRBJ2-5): KAGVTQTPRYLIKTRGQQVTLSCSPISGHRSVSWYQQTPGQGLQFLFEYFSETQRNKGNFPGRFSGRQFSNSRSEMNVSTLELGDSALYLCASSLMGEVGETQYFGPGTRLLVL.

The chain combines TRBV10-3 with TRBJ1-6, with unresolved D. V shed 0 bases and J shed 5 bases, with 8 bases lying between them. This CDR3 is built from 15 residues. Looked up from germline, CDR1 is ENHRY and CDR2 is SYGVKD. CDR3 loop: CAISESEGNNSPLHF. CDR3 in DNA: TGTGCCATCAGTGAGTCAGAGGGTAATAATTCACCCCTCCACTTT.

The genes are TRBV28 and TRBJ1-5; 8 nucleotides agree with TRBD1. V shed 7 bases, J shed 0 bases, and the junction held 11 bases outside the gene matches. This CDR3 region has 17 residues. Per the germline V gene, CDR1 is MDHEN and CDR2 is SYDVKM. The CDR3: CASTGGDRLYSNQPQHF. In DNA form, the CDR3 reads TGTGCCAGCACCGGTGGGGACAGGCTTTATAGCAATCAGCCCCAGCATTTT.

Here the CDR3 reads CASSLAANTGELFF. CDR3 nucleotide sequence: TGTGCCAGCAGCTTAGCTGCGAACACCGGGGAGCTGTTTTTT. This chain joins TRBV7-2 and TRBJ2-2; D gene ambiguous. CDR1 is SGHTA and CDR2 is FQGNSA in the germline V gene. Trimming shortened V by 0 bases and J by 0 bases, and 2 bases separated the two germline ends. This CDR3 is built from 14 residues.

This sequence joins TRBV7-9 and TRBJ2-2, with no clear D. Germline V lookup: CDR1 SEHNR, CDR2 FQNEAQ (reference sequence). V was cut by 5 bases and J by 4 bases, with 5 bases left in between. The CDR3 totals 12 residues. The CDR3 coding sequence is TGTGCCAGCAGCACCATCACCGGGGAGCTGTTTTTT. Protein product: CASSTITGELFF. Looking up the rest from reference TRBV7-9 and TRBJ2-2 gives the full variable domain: DTGVSQNPRHKITKRGQNVTFRCDPISEHNRLYWYRQTLGQGPEFLTYFQNEAQLEKSRLLSDRFSAERPKGSFSTLEIQRTEQGDSAMYLCASSTITGELFFGEGSRLTVL.

CDR3: CALRGQGDYEQYF. Here the CDR3 DNA reads TGTGCCCTCAGGGGACAGGGAGACTACGAGCAGTACTTC. This chain uses TRBV28 with TRBJ2-5, with 9 positions matching TRBD1. Judging by the DNA end, TRBJ2-7 fits better; the J call may be wrong. The CDR3 has 13 residues. Germline CDR1 reads MDHEN; CDR2 reads SYDVKM.

CDR3 protein: CSVGQGQETQYF. The CDR3 nucleotides are TGCAGCGTTGGGCAGGGGCAAGAGACCCAGTACTTC. The J gene is TRBJ2-5, the V gene TRBV29-1, with D possibly TRBD1 on 6 matching bases. Per germline, CDR1 SQVTM and CDR2 ANQGSEA. This CDR3 comprises 12 residues. Trimming took 4 bases from V and 2 from J, leaving 8 bases between them.

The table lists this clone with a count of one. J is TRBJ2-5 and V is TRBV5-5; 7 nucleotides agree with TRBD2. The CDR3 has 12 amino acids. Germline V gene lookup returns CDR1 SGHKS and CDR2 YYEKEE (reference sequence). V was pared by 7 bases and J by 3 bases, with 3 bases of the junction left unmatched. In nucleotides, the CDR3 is TGTGCCAGCGCGGCGGGAGAAGAGACCCAGTACTTC. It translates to CASAAGEETQYF.

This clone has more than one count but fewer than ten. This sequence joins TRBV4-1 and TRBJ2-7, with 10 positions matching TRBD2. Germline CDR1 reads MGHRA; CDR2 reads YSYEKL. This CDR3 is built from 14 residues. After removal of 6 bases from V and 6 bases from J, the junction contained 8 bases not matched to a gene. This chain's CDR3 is CASRPLAGASEQYF. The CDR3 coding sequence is TGCGCCAGCAGGCCCCTAGCGGGAGCTTCCGAGCAGTACTTC.

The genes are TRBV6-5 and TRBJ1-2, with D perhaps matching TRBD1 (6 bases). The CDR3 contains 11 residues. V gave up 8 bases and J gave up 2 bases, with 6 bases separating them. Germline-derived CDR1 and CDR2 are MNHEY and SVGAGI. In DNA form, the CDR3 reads TGTGCCAGCGGGGGCAACTATGGCTACACCTTC. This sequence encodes CASGGNYGYTF.